The T cell receptor beta chain described here comes from a study of blood T cell repertoires in COVID-19. As for the study in general: PBMCs, B-cell-depleted T cells, or T cells provided the cDNA or gDNA that made up the material.

As handled by the study authors: Reference gene primers were amplified, and this amplification served to estimate nucleated cell counts. Assay: immunoSEQ multiplex PCR; the TCRdb copy retains only in-frame clones and omits some. The V and J calls and clone size were taken over from that table, and D and trimming were inferred from the DNA. The sample yields 95,000 or so clones, roughly 76% seen once. Seattle patients were enrolled while actively infected and followed longitudinally. This CDR3 has 15 amino acids. Germline V gene data show CDR1 as SGDLS and CDR2 as YYNGEE. Trimming removed 5 bases from V and 10 bases from J, with 22 bases in between.

The TCR was taken from an elderly man with COVID-19, enrolled during active disease. The chain employs TRBV9 and TRBJ2-1, with D possibly TRBD1 on 6 matching bases. The material sequenced was peripheral blood. CDR3 coding DNA: TGTGCCAGCAGTACAGGGTTGTTTGATAGCCGGGAGCAGTTCTTC. Its protein is CASSTGLFDSREQFF.